One and the same sample provided the 21 T cell receptor beta chains below, sequenced in a study of CD8 T cells in ankylosing spondylitis. TCRdb called the 5' RACE reads again in MiXCR, with one record for every CDR3 protein. The table records some 270,000 distinct CDR3 sequences, about a sixth of them present only once. Sequencing was carried out using blood, either unsorted or a sorted T cell fraction (not recorded which). These receptors were obtained from a male donor with ankylosing spondylitis or in good health (not recorded which).

The V call is TRBV9, the J call TRBJ1-3; a weak D match, TRBD1 (5 bases). Germline V gene lookup returns CDR1 SGDLS and CDR2 YYNGEE. The CDR3 loop spans 12 amino acids. Trimming took 6 bases from V and 4 from J, leaving 8 bases between them. CDR3 sequence reads: CASMGGGNTIYF. DNA for the CDR3: TGTGCCAGCATGGGGGGGGGAAACACCATATATTTT.

This clonotype was seen many times. The chain is built from TRBV6-2 or TRBV6-3 and TRBJ2-6, with TRBD1 matching over 9 bases. The V gene's germline CDR1 is MNHEY and CDR2 SVGEGT. The CDR3 totals 16 residues. V trimming: 4 bases; J trimming: 10 bases; junction bases outside the gene matches: 11. The CDR3 reads CASSSALGTGPNVLTF. The CDR3 DNA reads as TGTGCCAGCAGTTCAGCCCTCGGGACAGGGCCAAACGTCCTGACTTTC.

This clonotype came up many times. The rearrangement joins TRBV20-1 to TRBJ2-1, with D possibly matching TRBD1 (5 bases). V was shortened by 1 base and J by 4 bases, with 14 bases between the two germline ends. The germline V gene has CDR1 DFQATT and CDR2 SNEGSKA (reference sequence). The CDR3 runs 15 residues. In nucleotides, the CDR3 is TGCAGTGCTAGAGTAGGCCCGAACAGGTACAATGAGCAGTTCTTC. Translated, it gives CSARVGPNRYNEQFF.

The rearrangement links TRBV6-1 to TRBJ1-6; D remains ambiguous. Trimming stripped 6 bases from V and 0 bases from J, with 18 bases between. The germline CDR1 and CDR2 sequences are MNHNS and SASEGT. The CDR3 is made up of 18 amino acids. CDR3 sequence: CASSKRRLKSSYNSPLHF. The CDR3 bases are TGTGCCAGCAGCAAACGCAGATTAAAAAGCTCCTATAATTCACCCCTCCACTTT.

This clonotype was seen a few times. The V and J genes are TRBV7-9 and TRBJ1-1; weak D call: TRBD1 (5 bases). The CDR3 is made up of 14 amino acids. With 4 bases removed from V and 3 bases from J, the gap between germline ends came to 12 bases. CDR1 is SEHNR and CDR2 is FQNEAQ in the germline V gene (reference sequence). This chain's CDR3 is CASSSPLTDTEAFF. DNA for the CDR3: TGTGCCAGCAGCTCACCCTTGACAGACACTGAAGCTTTCTTT.

Only a few counts were recorded for this clonotype. The genes are TRBV21-1 and TRBJ2-2. TRBV21-1 is a pseudogene. The CDR3 loop spans 14 amino acids. CDR3 residues: CASSKGLNTGELFF. Written as DNA, the CDR3 is TGTGCCAGCAGCAAGGGCTTGAACACCGGGGAGCTGTTTTTT.

V and J are TRBV7-9 and TRBJ1-1; tentatively, D is TRBD1 (5 bases). V was cut by 1 base and J by 11 bases, with 11 bases left in between. From germline, CDR1 is SEHNR and CDR2 FQNEAQ (reference sequence). CDR3 length: 12 residues. CDR3 sequence (DNA): TGTGCCAGCAGCTTAGACAGGCAGAACGCTTTCTTT. Translating it yields CASSLDRQNAFF.

The chain has TRBV20-1 and TRBJ2-1; TRBD2 agrees at 11 bases. The CDR3 is made up of 13 amino acids. V lost 3 bases, J lost 5 bases, and 0 bases stayed unmatched. CDR1 and CDR2 from the germline V gene are DFQATT and SNEGSKA (reference sequence). CDR3 loop: CSARTSGNNEQFF. CDR3 sequence (DNA): TGCAGTGCTAGGACTAGCGGGAACAATGAGCAGTTCTTC.

The V call is TRBV12-3 or TRBV12-4, the J call TRBJ2-7; D is uncertain. V lost 5 bases and J 1 base, leaving 12 bases between the germline ends. The CDR3 covers 14 residues. CDR3 nucleotide sequence: TGTGCCAGCAGTCCCGACCCCCTTTCCTACGAGCAGTACTTC. This translates into CASSPDPLSYEQYF.

This clonotype has just one count. The chain couples TRBV12-3 or TRBV12-4 to TRBJ2-7; 9 bases match TRBD2. The CDR3 loop spans 14 amino acids. The V gene end was trimmed by 5 bases and the J gene end by 5 bases; junction bases not matched to a gene: 7. CDR3 residues: CASSPSGVYHEQYF. CDR3 bases: TGTGCCAGCAGTCCTAGCGGGGTATATCACGAGCAGTACTTC.

The gene calls are TRBV6-1 and TRBJ1-1; D is unclear. Germline V gene lookup returns CDR1 MNHNS and CDR2 SASEGT. CDR3 length equals 17 residues. Trimming cost V 3 bases and J 2 bases, with 19 bases left between them. The CDR3 sequence is CASSDDQRRIANTEAFF. The DNA of the CDR3 is TGTGCCAGCAGTGACGATCAAAGACGGATAGCTAACACTGAAGCTTTCTTT.

V and J are TRBV6-1 and TRBJ2-3; D call uncertain. The CDR3 is 16 residues long. The V end was cut by 8 bases, the J end by 0 bases, with 18 bases between. Germline values: CDR1 MNHNS, CDR2 SASEGT. The CDR3 is CASLDLWAPSTDTQYF. In nucleotides, the CDR3 is TGTGCCAGCCTCGATTTGTGGGCGCCTAGCACAGATACGCAGTATTTT.

This clonotype was seen only a few times. This chain joins TRBV29-1 and TRBJ2-1; 12 positions match TRBD1. The junction had 4 bases not matched to a gene; V was cut back by 4 bases and J by 9 bases. The germline V gene has CDR1 SQVTM and CDR2 ANQGSEA. CDR3 length equals 13 residues. CDR3 region: CSVAGQGAGEQFF. The CDR3 bases are TGCAGCGTTGCGGGACAGGGGGCGGGTGAGCAGTTCTTC.

V and J are TRBV12-3 or TRBV12-4 and TRBJ2-1, with 12 nucleotides matching TRBD2. V gave up 3 bases and J gave up 12 bases; unmatched junction bases: 15. CDR3 size: 17 residues. In DNA form, the CDR3 reads TGTGCCAGCAGTTTGTTGGTCTCGGTGACTAGCGGGGGTCTGCAGTTCTTC. It specifies CASSLLVSVTSGGLQFF.

The chain combines TRBV20-1 with TRBJ2-7; no reliable D call. The CDR3 covers 15 residues. Germline V gene sequence: CDR1 DFQATT, CDR2 SNEGSKA (reference sequence). Trimming took 0 bases from V and 0 from J, leaving 12 bases between them. CDR3 DNA: TGCAGTGCTAGAGATCTGGCGGACCCCTCCTACGAGCAGTACTTC. It specifies CSARDLADPSYEQYF.

This clonotype has only a few counts. This chain connects TRBV7-6 to TRBJ1-1; D is unresolved. The V and J ends lost 5 bases and 5 bases respectively, with 18 bases between them. Looked up from germline, CDR1 is SGHVS and CDR2 is FNYEAQ. CDR3 length: 15 residues. The CDR3 DNA sequence: TGTGCCAGCAGCCCCAGCGGTGGAGGGAGGACTGAAGCTTTCTTT. Translation: CASSPSGGGRTEAFF.

This clonotype was detected ten times or more. The chain uses TRBV27 and TRBJ2-1; no clear D. The CDR3 spans 13 residues. The germline V and J ends were trimmed by 0 bases and 5 bases, with 5 bases remaining between them. The germline CDR1 and CDR2 sequences are MNHEY and SMNVEV (reference sequence). This CDR3 is CASSLSGHNEQFF. In DNA, the CDR3 is TGTGCCAGCAGTTTATCTGGTCACAATGAGCAGTTCTTC.

The gene calls are TRBV5-1 and TRBJ2-2, with D maybe TRBD1 (6 bases). CDR1 and CDR2 from the germline V gene are SGHRS and YFSETQ. The CDR3 contains 14 residues. Trimming left V 3 bases short and J 1 base short, with 7 bases between. DNA for the CDR3: TGCGCCAGCAGCTCGGACAGGAACACCGGGGAGCTGTTTTTT. Translation: CASSSDRNTGELFF.

This clonotype was detected only a few times. The chain carries TRBV7-8 and TRBJ2-5, with 7 bases lining up with TRBD1. V was pared by 4 bases and J by 5 bases, with 7 bases of the junction left unmatched. Germline CDR1 and CDR2: SGHVS and FQNEAQ. The CDR3 runs 14 residues. CDR3 sequence reads: CASSYGTASETQYF. The CDR3 DNA reads TGTGCCAGCAGCTATGGGACAGCATCGGAGACCCAGTACTTC. The full variable domain, with the rest looked up from reference TRBV7-8 and TRBJ2-5, is GAGVSQSPRYKVAKRGQDVALRCDPISGHVSLFWYQQALGQGPEFLTYFQNEAQLDKSGLPSDRFFAERPEGSVSTLKIQRTQQEDSAVYLCASSYGTASETQYFGPGTRLLVL.

The V and J genes are TRBV7-9 and TRBJ2-7, with 7 bases matching TRBD2. The V gene's germline CDR1 is SEHNR and CDR2 FQNEAQ (reference sequence). The junction had 14 bases not matched to a gene; V was cut back by 3 bases and J by 6 bases. The CDR3 loop spans 16 amino acids. The CDR3 DNA is TGTGCCAGCAGCTTTCGTCGGCGGGAGAAGGAACTCGAGCAGTACTTC. It specifies CASSFRRREKELEQYF.

This clonotype was seen only a few times. The rearrangement links TRBV18 to TRBJ2-7; 9 bases are shared with TRBD1. Germline CDR1 reads KGHSH; CDR2 reads LQKENI. Trimming took 0 bases from V and 5 from J; bases not matched to a gene: 2. The CDR3 loop spans 14 amino acids. This CDR3 is CASSPPGQGHEQYF. CDR3 bases: TGTGCCAGCTCACCACCGGGACAGGGACACGAGCAGTACTTC.